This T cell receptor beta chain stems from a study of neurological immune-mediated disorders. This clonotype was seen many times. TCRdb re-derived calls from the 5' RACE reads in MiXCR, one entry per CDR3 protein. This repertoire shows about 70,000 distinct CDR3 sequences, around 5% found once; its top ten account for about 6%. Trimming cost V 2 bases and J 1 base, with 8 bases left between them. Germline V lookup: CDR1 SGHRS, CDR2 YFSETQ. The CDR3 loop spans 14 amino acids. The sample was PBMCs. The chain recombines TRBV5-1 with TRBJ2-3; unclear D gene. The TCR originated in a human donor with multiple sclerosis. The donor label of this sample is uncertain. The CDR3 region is CASSFFAGTDTQYF. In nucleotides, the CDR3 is TGCGCCAGCAGCTTTTTCGCGGGCACAGATACGCAGTATTTT.